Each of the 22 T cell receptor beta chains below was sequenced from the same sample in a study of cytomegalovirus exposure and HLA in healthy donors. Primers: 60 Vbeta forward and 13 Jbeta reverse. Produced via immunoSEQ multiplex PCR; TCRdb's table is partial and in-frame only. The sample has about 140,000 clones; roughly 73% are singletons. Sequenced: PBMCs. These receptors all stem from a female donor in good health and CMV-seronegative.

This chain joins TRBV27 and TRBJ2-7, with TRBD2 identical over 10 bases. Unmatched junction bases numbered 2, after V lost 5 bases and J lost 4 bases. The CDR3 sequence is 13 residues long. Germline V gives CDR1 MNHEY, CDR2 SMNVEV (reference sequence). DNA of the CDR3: TGTGCCAGCAGTCAACTAGCGGGGTACGAGCAGTACTTC. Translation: CASSQLAGYEQYF.

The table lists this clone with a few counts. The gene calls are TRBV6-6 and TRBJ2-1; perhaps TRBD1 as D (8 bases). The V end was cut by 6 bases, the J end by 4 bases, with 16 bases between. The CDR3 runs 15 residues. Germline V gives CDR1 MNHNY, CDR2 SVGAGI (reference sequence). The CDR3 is CASSEDREGYNEQFF. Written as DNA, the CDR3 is TGTGCCAGCAGCGAGGACAGGGAGGGATACAATGAGCAGTTCTTC.

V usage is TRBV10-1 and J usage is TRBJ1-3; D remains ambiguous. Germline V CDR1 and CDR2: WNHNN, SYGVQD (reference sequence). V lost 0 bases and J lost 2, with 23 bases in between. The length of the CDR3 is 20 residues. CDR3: CASSESWRQPKAKTGNTIYF. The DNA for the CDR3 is TGCGCCAGCAGTGAGTCTTGGCGACAACCGAAAGCTAAAACTGGAAACACCATATATTTT.

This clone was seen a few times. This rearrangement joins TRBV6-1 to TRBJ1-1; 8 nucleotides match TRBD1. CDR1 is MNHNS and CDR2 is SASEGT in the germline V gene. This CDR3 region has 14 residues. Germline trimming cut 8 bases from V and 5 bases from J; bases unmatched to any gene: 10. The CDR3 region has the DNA TGTGCCAGCCATTTCGACAGGGGAAGAACTGAAGCTTTCTTT. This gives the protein CASHFDRGRTEAFF.

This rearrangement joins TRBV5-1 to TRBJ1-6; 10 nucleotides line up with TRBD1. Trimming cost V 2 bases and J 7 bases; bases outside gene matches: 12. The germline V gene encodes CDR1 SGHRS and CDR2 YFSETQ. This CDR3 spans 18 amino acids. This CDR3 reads CASSFTTGTGDGNSPLHF. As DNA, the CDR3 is TGCGCCAGCAGCTTTACAACCGGGACAGGGGATGGAAATTCACCCCTCCACTTT.

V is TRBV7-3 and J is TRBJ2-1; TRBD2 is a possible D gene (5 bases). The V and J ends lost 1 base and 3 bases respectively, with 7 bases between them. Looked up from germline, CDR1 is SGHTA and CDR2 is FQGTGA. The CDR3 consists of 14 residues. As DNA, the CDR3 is TGTGCCAGCAGCTTAAATCGGGACTACAATGAGCAGTTCTTC. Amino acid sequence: CASSLNRDYNEQFF. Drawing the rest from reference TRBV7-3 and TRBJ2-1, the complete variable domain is GAGVSQTPSNKVTEKGKYVELRCDPISGHTALYWYRQSLGQGPEFLIYFQGTGAADDSGLPNDRFFAVRPEGSVSTLKIQRTERGDSAVYLCASSLNRDYNEQFFGPGTRLTVL.

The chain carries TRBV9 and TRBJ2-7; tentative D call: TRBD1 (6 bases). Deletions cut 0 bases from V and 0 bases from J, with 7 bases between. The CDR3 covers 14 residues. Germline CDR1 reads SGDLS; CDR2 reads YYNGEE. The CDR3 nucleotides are TGTGCCAGCAGCGTAGGGACAGCCTCCTACGAGCAGTACTTC. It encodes CASSVGTASYEQYF. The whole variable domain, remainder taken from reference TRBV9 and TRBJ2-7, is DSGVTQTPKHLITATGQRVTLRCSPRSGDLSVYWYQQSLDQGLQFLIQYYNGEERAKGNILERFSAQQFPDLHSELNLSSLELGDSALYFCASSVGTASYEQYFGPGTRLTVT.

CDR3 residues: CASSFLGGEDYEQYF. For the CDR3, the DNA is TGCGCCAGCAGCTTCCTGGGAGGGGAGGACTACGAGCAGTACTTC. This chain uses TRBV5-1 with TRBJ2-5; 7 positions agree with TRBD2. The DNA end favors TRBJ2-7, so the J call may be wrong. Germline CDR1 is SGHRS and CDR2 is YFSETQ. CDR3 size: 15 residues.

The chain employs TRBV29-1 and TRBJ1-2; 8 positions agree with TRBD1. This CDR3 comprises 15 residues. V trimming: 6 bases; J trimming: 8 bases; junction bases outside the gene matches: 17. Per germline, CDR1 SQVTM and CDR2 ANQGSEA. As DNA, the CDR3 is TGCAGCGTGCGAAAGGACCCAGGGGGCGCGGAAGGCTACACCTTC. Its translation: CSVRKDPGGAEGYTF.

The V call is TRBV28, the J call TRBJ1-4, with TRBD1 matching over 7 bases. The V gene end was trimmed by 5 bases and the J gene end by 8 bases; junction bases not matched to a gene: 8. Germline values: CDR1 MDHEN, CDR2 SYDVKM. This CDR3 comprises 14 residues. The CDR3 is CASSLTGAGEKLFF. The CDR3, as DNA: TGTGCCAGCAGTCTAACAGGGGCAGGGGAAAAACTGTTTTTT.

Here the CDR3 reads CASSEYQLKGIDSPLHF. As DNA, the CDR3 is TGTGCCAGCAGTGAATATCAGTTAAAGGGGATAGATTCACCCCTCCACTTT. The rearrangement uses TRBV25-1 and TRBJ1-6; tentative D call: TRBD1 (5 bases). The CDR3 length is 17 residues. Trimming cost V 0 bases and J 8 bases, with 17 bases left between them. Germline loops: CDR1 MGHDK, CDR2 SYGVNS.

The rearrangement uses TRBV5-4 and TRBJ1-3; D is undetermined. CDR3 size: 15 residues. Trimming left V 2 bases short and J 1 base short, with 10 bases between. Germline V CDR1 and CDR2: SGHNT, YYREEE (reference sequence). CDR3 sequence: CASSFDYSSGNTIYF. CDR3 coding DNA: TGTGCCAGCAGCTTCGACTATAGTTCTGGAAACACCATATATTTT.

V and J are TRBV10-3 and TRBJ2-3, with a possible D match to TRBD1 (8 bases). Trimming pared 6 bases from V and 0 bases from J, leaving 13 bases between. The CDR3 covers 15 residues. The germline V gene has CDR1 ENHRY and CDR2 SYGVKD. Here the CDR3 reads CAIRDREGSTDTQYF. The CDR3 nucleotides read TGTGCCATCAGGGACAGGGAGGGGAGCACAGATACGCAGTATTTT.

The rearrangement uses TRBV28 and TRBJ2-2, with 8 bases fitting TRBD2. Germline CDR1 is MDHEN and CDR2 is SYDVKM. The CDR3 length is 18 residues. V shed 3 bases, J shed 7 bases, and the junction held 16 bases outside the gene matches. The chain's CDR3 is CASSFRPGRGRWGGELFF. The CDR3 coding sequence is TGTGCCAGCAGTTTCCGGCCCGGACGCGGGAGGTGGGGCGGGGAGCTGTTTTTT.

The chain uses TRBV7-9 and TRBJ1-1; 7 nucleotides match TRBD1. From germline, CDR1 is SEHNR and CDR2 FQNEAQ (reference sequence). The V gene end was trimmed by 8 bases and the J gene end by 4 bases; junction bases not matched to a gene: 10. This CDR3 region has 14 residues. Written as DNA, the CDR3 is TGTGCCAGCGTGACAGGGCAGGGAGGCACTGAAGCTTTCTTT. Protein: CASVTGQGGTEAFF. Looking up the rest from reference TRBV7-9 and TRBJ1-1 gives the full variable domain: DTGVSQNPRHKITKRGQNVTFRCDPISEHNRLYWYRQTLGQGPEFLTYFQNEAQLEKSRLLSDRFSAERPKGSFSTLEIQRTEQGDSAMYLCASVTGQGGTEAFFGQGTRLTVV.

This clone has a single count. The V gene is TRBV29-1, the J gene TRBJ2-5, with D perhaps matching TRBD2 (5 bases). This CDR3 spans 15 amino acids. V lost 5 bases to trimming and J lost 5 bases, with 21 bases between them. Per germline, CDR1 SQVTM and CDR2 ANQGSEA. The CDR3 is CSVRKGLPSRETQYF. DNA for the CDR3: TGCAGCGTTCGCAAAGGTCTACCTAGCCGGGAGACCCAGTACTTC.

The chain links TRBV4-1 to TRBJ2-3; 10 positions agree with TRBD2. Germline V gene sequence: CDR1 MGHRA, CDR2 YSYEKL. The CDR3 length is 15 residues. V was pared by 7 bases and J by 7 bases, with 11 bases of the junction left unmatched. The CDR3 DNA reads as TGCGCCAGCACCCTTCTAGCGGGAGTTTTATATACGCAGTATTTT. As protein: CASTLLAGVLYTQYF.

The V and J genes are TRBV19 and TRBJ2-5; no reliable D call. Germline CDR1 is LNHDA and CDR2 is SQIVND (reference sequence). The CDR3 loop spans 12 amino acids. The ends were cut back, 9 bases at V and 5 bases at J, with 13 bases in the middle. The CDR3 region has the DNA TGTGCCAGCTCCCCGGGTGGTGAGACCCAGTACTTC. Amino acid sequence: CASSPGGETQYF.

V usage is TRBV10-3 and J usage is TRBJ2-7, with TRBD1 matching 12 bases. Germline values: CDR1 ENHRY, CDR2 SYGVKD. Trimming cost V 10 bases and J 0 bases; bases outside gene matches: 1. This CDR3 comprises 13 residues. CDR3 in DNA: TGTGCCACGGGACAGGGGGCCTCCTACGAGCAGTACTTC. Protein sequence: CATGQGASYEQYF.

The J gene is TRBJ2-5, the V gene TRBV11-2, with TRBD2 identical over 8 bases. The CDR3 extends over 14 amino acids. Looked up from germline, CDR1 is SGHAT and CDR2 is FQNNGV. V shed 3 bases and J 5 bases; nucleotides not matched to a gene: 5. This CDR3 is CASSFGGARETQYF. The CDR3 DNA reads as TGTGCCAGCAGCTTCGGGGGGGCGCGGGAGACCCAGTACTTC.

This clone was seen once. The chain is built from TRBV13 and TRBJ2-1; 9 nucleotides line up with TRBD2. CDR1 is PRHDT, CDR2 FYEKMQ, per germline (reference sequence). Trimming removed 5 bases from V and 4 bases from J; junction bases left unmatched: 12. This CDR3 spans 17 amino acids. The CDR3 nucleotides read TGTGCCAGCAGCCCCCAGGGGCCTAGCGGGGATTACAATGAGCAGTTCTTC. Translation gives CASSPQGPSGDYNEQFF.

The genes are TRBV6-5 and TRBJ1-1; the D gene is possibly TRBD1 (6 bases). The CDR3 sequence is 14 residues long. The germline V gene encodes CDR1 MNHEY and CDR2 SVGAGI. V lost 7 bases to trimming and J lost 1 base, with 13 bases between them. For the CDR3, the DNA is TGTGCCAGCACCCCCGGGACAACGAACACTGAAGCTTTCTTT. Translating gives CASTPGTTNTEAFF.